The clone carrying this TCR beta chain was counted between two and nine times. Its cognate antigen is unknown. Germline V gene data show CDR1 as SGHTA and CDR2 as FQGNSA. With 2 bases removed from V and 7 bases from J, the gap between germline ends came to 12 bases. The CDR3 covers 15 residues. The data originate from a study of cytomegalovirus exposure and HLA in healthy donors. Across the study: The platform used for the 110 or so validation repertoires matched that of the roughly 700 first-cohort repertoires, a later analysis reported.

Regarding the study as a whole: That first-cohort TCR clusters tended to co-occur in the approximately 110 validation repertoires was found in a later analysis. The study listed roughly 160 cytomegalovirus-associated TCR beta chains.

Assay: immunoSEQ multiplex PCR; the TCRdb copy retains only in-frame clones and omits some. The sample consists of approximately 160,000 clones, roughly 89% of them appearing once. V gene TRBV7-2 combines with J gene TRBJ1-6; D uncertain. The receptor's source is a young woman in good health and CMV-seropositive. Sequences were obtained from PBMCs. The CDR3 nucleotides are TGTGCCAGCAGCTTAACCTTCGGGGAAAATTCACCCCTCCACTTT. Its protein product is CASSLTFGENSPLHF.